Each of the 20 T cell receptor beta chains below was sequenced from the same sample in a study of blood T cells in healthy people across ages. PCR was performed a second time for about 7 to 11 cycles using a sample-barcoded 5' primer and a J-beta primer mix. MiXCR, applied by TCRdb to the 5' RACE reads, yields one record per CDR3 protein. The data show about a million distinct CDR3 sequences, just over 50% seen once. Sequenced sample: blood. The source is an older woman in good health.

This chain links TRBV6-6 with TRBJ2-5, with TRBD2 as a possible D gene (7 bases). The closer fit of TRBJ2-7 to the DNA end suggests the J call may be wrong. The CDR3 extends over 15 amino acids. Germline CDR1 is MNHNY and CDR2 is SVGAGI (reference sequence). The CDR3, as DNA: TGTGCCAGCAGCCGCGAACGGGGGGCAAGCCGCGAGCAGTACTTC. Translating gives CASSRERGASREQYF.

The J gene is TRBJ2-1, the V gene TRBV4-3; 11 positions agree with TRBD1. This CDR3 is 15 amino acids long. With 3 bases clipped from V and 6 bases from J, the junction kept 4 bases outside the gene matches. Germline V lookup: CDR1 LGHNA, CDR2 YSLEER. The chain's CDR3 is CASSQDRGHGNEQFF. As DNA, the CDR3 is TGCGCCAGCAGCCAGGACAGGGGGCACGGCAATGAGCAGTTCTTC.

V is TRBV20-1 and J is TRBJ2-3, with 7 bases lining up with TRBD2. CDR1 and CDR2 from the germline V gene are DFQATT and SNEGSKA (reference sequence). The trim removed 0 bases at V and 2 bases at J, leaving 8 bases unmatched. The CDR3 is 16 residues long. The DNA for the CDR3 is TGCAGTGCTAGAGATCTTGCTAGCGGTTACACAGATACGCAGTATTTT. As protein: CSARDLASGYTDTQYF.

The chain links TRBV4-1 to TRBJ2-7, with 8 bases that match TRBD2. With 0 bases clipped from V and 1 base from J, the junction kept 8 bases outside the gene matches. CDR3 length: 17 amino acids. CDR1 is MGHRA and CDR2 is YSYEKL in the germline V gene. This CDR3 is CASSQEYGRASSYEQYF. The CDR3 DNA reads TGCGCCAGCAGCCAAGAGTACGGGAGGGCCTCATCCTACGAGCAGTACTTC.

The genes are TRBV4-1 and TRBJ2-5; D gene unclear. This CDR3 is built from 13 residues. V was shortened by 1 base and J by 5 bases, with 8 bases between the two germline ends. Per germline, CDR1 MGHRA and CDR2 YSYEKL. The CDR3: CASSQVTVETQYF. CDR3 DNA sequence: TGCGCCAGCAGCCAAGTAACTGTGGAGACCCAGTACTTC.

The genes are TRBV15 and TRBJ1-6, with D uncertain. The CDR3 runs to 15 residues. Germline V gene data show CDR1 as LNHNV and CDR2 as YYDKDF (reference sequence). V was shortened by 0 bases and J by 6 bases, with 9 bases between the two germline ends. CDR3 sequence (DNA): TGTGCCACCAGCAGAGACTACAGTTCTAATTCACCCCTCCACTTT. Protein product: CATSRDYSSNSPLHF.

The rearrangement uses TRBV12-3 or TRBV12-4 and TRBJ2-3; D uncertain. V lost 6 bases and J lost 4, with 8 bases in between. This CDR3 region has 12 residues. CDR3 nucleotide sequence: TGTGCCAGCAGACGGCTAGCAGATACGCAGTATTTT. It encodes CASRRLADTQYF.

The V gene is TRBV7-2, the J gene TRBJ2-3; the match to TRBD2 covers 10 bases. This CDR3 spans 18 amino acids. Germline loops: CDR1 SGHTA, CDR2 FQGNSA. J gave up 2 bases and V 0 bases, and 8 bases lay outside the gene matches. In nucleotides, the CDR3 is TGTGCCAGCAGCTTAGCCAATCCAGCGGGAGGGCCCACAGATACGCAGTATTTT. It encodes CASSLANPAGGPTDTQYF.

This clonotype was detected once. The V and J genes are TRBV28 and TRBJ2-7; D is possibly TRBD2 (6 bases). CDR3 size: 14 residues. Germline lookup yields CDR1 MDHEN and CDR2 SYDVKM. V gave up 6 bases and J gave up 5 bases, with 17 bases separating them. Here the CDR3 reads CASSISGSNHEQYF. The DNA for the CDR3 is TGTGCCAGCAGCATATCCGGGAGTAACCACGAGCAGTACTTC.

The chain is built from TRBV7-2 and TRBJ2-1; the D gene is possibly TRBD1 (6 bases). The J call may be wrong; the DNA end is better matched by TRBJ2-7. Germline values: CDR1 SGHTA, CDR2 FQGNSA. CDR3 length equals 15 residues. The chain's CDR3 is CASSPNRVGHNEQYF. Here the CDR3 DNA reads TGTGCCAGCAGCCCTAACAGGGTTGGGCACAATGAGCAGTACTTC.

The chain couples TRBV20-1 to TRBJ2-5; D gene uncertain. The CDR3 runs 10 residues. Germline values: CDR1 DFQATT, CDR2 SNEGSKA (reference sequence). The CDR3 loop is CAMGQETQYF. DNA for the CDR3: TGCGCAATGGGTCAAGAGACCCAGTACTTC.

V usage is TRBV12-3 or TRBV12-4 and J usage is TRBJ2-5; unclear D gene. V was pared by 5 bases and J by 5 bases, with 21 bases between. The CDR3 length is 16 residues. CDR3 nucleotide sequence: TGTGCCAGCAGTCTCCAAACCCCCGACGGGTCGGAGACCCAGTACTTC. Translated, it gives CASSLQTPDGSETQYF.

This clonotype showed up just once. This chain connects TRBV7-9 to TRBJ2-4; TRBD2 agrees at 8 bases. Per the germline V gene, CDR1 is SEHNR and CDR2 is FQNEAQ (reference sequence). Germline trimming cut 5 bases from V and 9 bases from J; bases unmatched to any gene: 12. The CDR3 loop spans 15 amino acids. The CDR3 is CASSPGSGGWGIQYF. The CDR3 nucleotides read TGTGCCAGCAGCCCCGGGAGCGGGGGCTGGGGCATTCAGTACTTC.

The V call is TRBV4-3, the J call TRBJ2-5, with D perhaps matching TRBD2 (6 bases). V dropped 4 bases and J dropped 4 bases, with 16 bases sitting between them. Germline lookup yields CDR1 LGHNA and CDR2 YSLEER. The CDR3 loop spans 15 amino acids. CDR3 coding DNA: TGCGCCAGCAGCCCCCACGGGGAGGTTGCAGAGACCCAGTACTTC. This encodes CASSPHGEVAETQYF.

The rearrangement links TRBV4-2 to TRBJ2-7, with 7 positions matching TRBD1. Germline V gives CDR1 LGHNA, CDR2 YNFKEQ. This CDR3 region has 15 residues. The trim removed 2 bases at V and 2 bases at J, leaving 6 bases unmatched. The CDR3 DNA reads TGTGCCAGCAGCCAATTTACCGGGACAGCCTACGAGCAGTACTTC. Its translation: CASSQFTGTAYEQYF.

In its sample, this clonotype was seen once. The chain joins TRBV24-1 to TRBJ2-5; D tentatively fits TRBD1 or TRBD2 (5 bases each). The V and J ends lost 3 bases and 11 bases respectively, with 24 bases between them. Germline CDR1 KGHDR, CDR2 SFDVKD. This CDR3 region has 16 residues. CDR3: CATSDGRADEGNEQYF. DNA for the CDR3: TGTGCCACCAGTGATGGCCGGGCGGACGAGGGGAATGAGCAGTACTTC.

This chain links TRBV6-6 with TRBJ2-5, with 7 positions matching TRBD1. V lost 6 bases to trimming and J lost 5 bases; unmatched junction nucleotides: 6. This CDR3 has 13 residues. The germline V gene has CDR1 MNHNY and CDR2 SVGAGI (reference sequence). CDR3 loop: CASRKRGQETQYF. CDR3 coding DNA: TGTGCCAGCAGGAAGAGGGGGCAGGAGACCCAGTACTTC.

The chain links TRBV20-1 to TRBJ1-1; 7 positions match TRBD1. Trimming took 4 bases from V and 3 from J; bases not matched to a gene: 5. Germline CDR1 and CDR2: DFQATT and SNEGSKA (reference sequence). CDR3 length: 13 amino acids. The CDR3 loop reads CSATGQTYTEAFF. CDR3 coding DNA: TGCAGTGCTACGGGACAGACGTACACTGAAGCTTTCTTT.

The V gene is TRBV20-1, the J gene TRBJ1-4, with no clear D. The V gene lost 1 base and the J gene lost 3 bases, with 9 bases spanning the gap. There are 14 residues in the CDR3. From germline, CDR1 is DFQATT and CDR2 SNEGSKA (reference sequence). The CDR3 sequence: CSARVGRSNEKLFF. CDR3 nucleotide sequence: TGCAGTGCTAGAGTGGGCAGATCTAATGAAAAACTGTTTTTT.

The CDR3 DNA reads as TGTGCCAGCAGCTTTTTCCCCTCCTACGAGCAGTACTTC. Protein sequence: CASSFFPSYEQYF. The rearrangement uses TRBV5-4 and TRBJ2-7; D ambiguous. The CDR3 contains 13 residues. Germline-derived CDR1 and CDR2 are SGHNT and YYREEE (reference sequence). Trimming cost V 2 bases and J 0 bases, with 6 bases left between them.